The TCR beta chain described here comes from a study of blood T cell repertoires in COVID-19. From germline, CDR1 is LNHDA and CDR2 SQIVND (reference sequence). CDR3 length equals 14 residues. The V end lost 4 bases, the J end lost 1 base, and 10 bases lay between the germline ends. Repertoires were generated with immunoSEQ multiplex PCR, while TCRdb's copy carries only in-frame clones and drops some. This sample has more than 85,000 clones, with 84% found just once. The TCR originated in an older woman with acute or convalescent COVID-19. This chain connects TRBV19 to TRBJ1-1, with D possibly being TRBD1 (5 bases). Input material: peripheral blood. CDR3 nucleotides: TGTGCCAGTAGTAGATGGGGGGGGAACACTGAAGCTTTCTTT. It is translated as CASSRWGGNTEAFF. Based on the CDR3 plus reference TRBV19 and TRBJ1-1, the full variable domain is DGGITQSPKYLFRKEGQNVTLSCEQNLNHDAMYWYRQDPGQGLRLIYYSQIVNDFQKGDIAEGYSVSREKKESFPLTVTSAQKNPTAFYLCASSRWGGNTEAFFGQGTRLTVV.